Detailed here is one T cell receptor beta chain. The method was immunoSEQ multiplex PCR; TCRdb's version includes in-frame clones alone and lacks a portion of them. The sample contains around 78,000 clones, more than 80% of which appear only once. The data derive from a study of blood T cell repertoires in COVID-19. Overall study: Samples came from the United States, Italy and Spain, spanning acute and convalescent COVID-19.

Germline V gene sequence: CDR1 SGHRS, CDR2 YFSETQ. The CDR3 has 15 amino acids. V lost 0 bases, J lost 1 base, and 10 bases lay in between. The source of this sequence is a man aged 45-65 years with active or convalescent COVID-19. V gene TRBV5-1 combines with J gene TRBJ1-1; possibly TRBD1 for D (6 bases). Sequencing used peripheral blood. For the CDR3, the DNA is TGCGCCAGCAGCTTGGCGGCGGGGGCGAACACTGAAGCTTTCTTT. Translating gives CASSLAAGANTEAFF.